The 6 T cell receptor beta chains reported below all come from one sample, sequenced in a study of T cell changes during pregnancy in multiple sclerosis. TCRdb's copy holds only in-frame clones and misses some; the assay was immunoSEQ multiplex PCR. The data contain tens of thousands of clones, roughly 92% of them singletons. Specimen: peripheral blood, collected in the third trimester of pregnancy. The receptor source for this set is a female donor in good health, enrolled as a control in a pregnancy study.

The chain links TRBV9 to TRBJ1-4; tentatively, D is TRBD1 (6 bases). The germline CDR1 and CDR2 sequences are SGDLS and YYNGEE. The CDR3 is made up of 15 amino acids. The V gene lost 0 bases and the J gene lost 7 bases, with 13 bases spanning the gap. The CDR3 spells CASSVDAGASEKLFF. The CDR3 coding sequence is TGTGCCAGCAGCGTAGACGCAGGGGCTAGTGAAAAACTGTTTTTT.

In nucleotides, the CDR3 is TGTGCCAGCCGGGACAGGGTGAACACTGAAGCTTTCTTT. It encodes CASRDRVNTEAFF. The V gene is TRBV6-1, the J gene TRBJ1-1; 9 bases map to TRBD1. Germline V gene lookup returns CDR1 MNHNS and CDR2 SASEGT. J was trimmed by 0 bases and V by 8 bases; bases with no gene match: 1. The CDR3 is 13 residues long.

DNA for the CDR3: TGTGCCAGCTCAACCCCCAGTGCCCACTATGGCTACACCTTC. As protein: CASSTPSAHYGYTF. J is TRBJ1-2 and V is TRBV7-2; D uncertain. V lost 8 bases, J lost 3 bases, and 16 bases lay in between. The CDR3 spans 14 residues. Germline lookup yields CDR1 SGHTA and CDR2 FQGNSA.

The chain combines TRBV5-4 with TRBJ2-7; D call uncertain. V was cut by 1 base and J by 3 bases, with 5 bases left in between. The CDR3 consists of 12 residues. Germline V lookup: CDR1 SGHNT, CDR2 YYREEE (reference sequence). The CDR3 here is CASSLTGYEQYF. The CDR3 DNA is TGTGCCAGCAGCTTGACCGGCTACGAGCAGTACTTC.

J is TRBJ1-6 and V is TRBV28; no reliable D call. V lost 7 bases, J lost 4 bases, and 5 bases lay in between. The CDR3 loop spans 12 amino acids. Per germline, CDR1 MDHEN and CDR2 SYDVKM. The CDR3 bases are TGTGCCAGCACCCAGTATAATTCACCCCTCCACTTT. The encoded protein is CASTQYNSPLHF.

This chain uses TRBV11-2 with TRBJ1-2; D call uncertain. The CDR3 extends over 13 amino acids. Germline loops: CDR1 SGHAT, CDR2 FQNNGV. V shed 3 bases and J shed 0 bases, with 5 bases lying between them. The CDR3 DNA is TGTGCCAGCAGCTTGCGGACTAACTATGGCTACACCTTC. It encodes CASSLRTNYGYTF.